Below, 18 T cell receptor beta chains from the same sample are listed, as sequenced in a study of blood T cell repertoires in COVID-19. The assay was immunoSEQ multiplex PCR, and TCRdb's table has in-frame clones only and misses some. The sample lists approximately 210,000 clones, around 84% seen once, with just under 20% in the top ten. Material: peripheral blood. These receptors all come from a man aged 25 to 40 with active or convalescent COVID-19.

The V and J genes are TRBV4-3 and TRBJ2-7; D might be TRBD2 (5 bases). Germline V gene sequence: CDR1 LGHNA, CDR2 YSLEER. CDR3 size: 13 residues. V was pared by 4 bases and J by 5 bases, with 12 bases between. This CDR3 is CASSRLIGDEQYF. The CDR3 DNA reads as TGCGCCAGCAGCCGACTTATCGGGGACGAGCAGTACTTC.

The V and J genes are TRBV5-1 and TRBJ1-2; no definite D call. The CDR3 is 15 residues long. V gave up 2 bases and J gave up 3 bases, with 14 bases separating them. The germline V gene encodes CDR1 SGHRS and CDR2 YFSETQ. The CDR3 nucleotides read TGCGCCAGCAGCTTAGGCGCGGCAGATGACTATGGCTACACCTTC. Encoded protein: CASSLGAADDYGYTF.

In this sample, this clone turned up a few times. The genes are TRBV19 and TRBJ2-1; maybe TRBD2 (6 bases). CDR3 length: 13 residues. Per the germline V gene, CDR1 is LNHDA and CDR2 is SQIVND (reference sequence). V lost 9 bases and J lost 9, with 18 bases in between. The CDR3 here is CASATSHNGEQFF. The DNA for the CDR3 is TGTGCCAGCGCGACTAGTCACAACGGTGAGCAGTTCTTC.

The rearrangement links TRBV5-1 to TRBJ1-2, with a weak D call TRBD1 (6 bases). There are 13 residues in the CDR3. Between the trimmed V and J ends, which lost 4 bases and 8 bases, there was a span of 15 bases. Germline CDR1 and CDR2: SGHRS and YFSETQ. The CDR3 here is CASSPTGLDGYTF. CDR3 DNA sequence: TGCGCCAGCAGCCCAACAGGGTTGGACGGCTACACCTTC.

V gene TRBV29-1 combines with J gene TRBJ2-3, with D maybe TRBD2 (6 bases). The CDR3 sequence is 14 residues long. Trimming pared 6 bases from V and 5 bases from J, leaving 18 bases between. CDR1 is SQVTM and CDR2 is ANQGSEA in the germline V gene. In DNA form, the CDR3 reads TGCAGCGTCAAAGCGGGCTACTTTGGAGATACGCAGTATTTT. It yields the protein CSVKAGYFGDTQYF.

The CDR3 DNA reads TGTGCCACCAGGGACGACCCGGGACACCTCAATGAGCAGTTCTTC. This codes for CATRDDPGHLNEQFF. V usage is TRBV15 and J usage is TRBJ2-1, with a weak D call TRBD1 (6 bases). There are 15 residues in the CDR3. Germline V CDR1 and CDR2: LNHNV, YYDKDF (reference sequence). Trimming pared 6 bases from V and 6 bases from J, leaving 18 bases between.

The chain combines TRBV9 with TRBJ2-3; 8 nucleotides align to TRBD2. Germline lookup yields CDR1 SGDLS and CDR2 YYNGEE. This CDR3 contains 15 residues. V lost 6 bases, J lost 2 bases, and 8 bases stayed unmatched. CDR3 nucleotide sequence: TGTGCCAGCACCCCCGGGGGGGGGAACACAGATACGCAGTATTTT. Translating it yields CASTPGGGNTDTQYF.

V usage is TRBV2 and J usage is TRBJ1-2; TRBD1 aligns across 12 bases. Per the germline V gene, CDR1 is SNHLY and CDR2 is FYNNEI. The CDR3 has 17 amino acids. V was clipped by 2 bases and J by 9 bases; unmatched bases: 13. The CDR3 loop is CASSESLPGQGALSYTF. DNA of the CDR3: TGTGCCAGCAGTGAATCCCTCCCGGGACAGGGGGCCCTGAGCTACACCTTC.

The sample holds a few counts of this clone. The chain combines TRBV5-4 with TRBJ2-7; the D is unclear. This CDR3 has 16 amino acids. The ends were cut back, 4 bases at V and 0 bases at J, with 17 bases in the middle. Germline V gives CDR1 SGHNT, CDR2 YYREEE (reference sequence). CDR3 region: CASSPIPRGRSYEQYF. The DNA for the CDR3 is TGTGCCAGCAGCCCCATCCCGCGTGGGCGCTCCTACGAGCAGTACTTC.

V gene TRBV19 combines with J gene TRBJ2-1; the match to TRBD2 covers 12 bases. This CDR3 has 18 amino acids. The junction had 11 bases not matched to a gene; V was cut back by 0 bases and J by 8 bases. The germline CDR1 and CDR2 sequences are LNHDA and SQIVND (reference sequence). CDR3 nucleotide sequence: TGTGCCAGTAGTATAGAGGGGGGGACTAGCGGGTTGGGCGATGAGCAGTTCTTC. Its translation is CASSIEGGTSGLGDEQFF.

The gene calls are TRBV6-5 and TRBJ2-2, with 7 bases fitting TRBD1. The CDR3 length is 15 residues. CDR1 and CDR2 (germline): MNHEY, SVGAGI. Trimming took 10 bases from V and 4 from J; bases not matched to a gene: 12. The CDR3: CAIRDRASFTGELFF. CDR3 sequence (DNA): TGTGCCATCCGGGACAGAGCTTCCTTCACCGGGGAGCTGTTTTTT.

The chain uses TRBV4-1 and TRBJ2-7; TRBD1 matches at 8 bases. CDR1 is MGHRA and CDR2 is YSYEKL in the germline V gene. The CDR3 extends over 15 amino acids. J lost 4 bases, V lost 0 bases, and 5 bases had no gene match. The CDR3 DNA is TGCGCCAGCAGCCAAGATCAAGACAGGGGTTACGAGCAGTACTTC. This sequence encodes CASSQDQDRGYEQYF.

CDR3 sequence: CASSLAGRAGANVLTF. As DNA, the CDR3 is TGTGCCAGCAGCTTGGCCGGCAGGGCTGGGGCCAACGTCCTGACTTTC. V and J are TRBV5-8 and TRBJ2-6, with D possibly TRBD1 on 5 matching bases. CDR1 and CDR2 (germline): SGHTS, YDEGEE. V was clipped by 0 bases and J by 2 bases, with 9 bases between them. The CDR3 runs 16 residues. The entire variable domain, with the rest obtained from reference TRBV5-8 and TRBJ2-6, is as follows: EAGVTQSPTHLIKTRGQQATLRCSPISGHTSVYWYQQALGLGLQFLLWYDEGEERNRGNFPPRFSGRQFPNYSSELNVNALELEDSALYLCASSLAGRAGANVLTFGAGSRLTVL.

This chain joins TRBV6-1 and TRBJ1-2; the D is unclear. The CDR3 is 15 residues long. The V gene lost 3 bases and the J gene lost 4 bases, with 15 bases spanning the gap. Germline CDR1 is MNHNS and CDR2 is SASEGT. CDR3 loop: CASSEAFGGRYGYTF. The DNA for the CDR3 is TGTGCCAGCAGTGAGGCGTTCGGCGGCCGCTATGGCTACACCTTC.

This chain links TRBV5-4 with TRBJ1-2; no firm D call. The V end lost 0 bases, the J end lost 4 bases, and 16 bases lay between the germline ends. This CDR3 has 16 amino acids. Looked up from germline, CDR1 is SGHNT and CDR2 is YYREEE (reference sequence). The CDR3 loop is CASSLDPGALTYGYTF. The DNA for the CDR3 is TGTGCCAGCAGCTTGGATCCGGGAGCTCTAACCTATGGCTACACCTTC.

This chain joins TRBV28 and TRBJ1-2, with 10 bases aligning to TRBD1. V lost 6 bases and J lost 5; bases outside the gene matches: 9. CDR3 size: 15 residues. Germline V gene lookup returns CDR1 MDHEN and CDR2 SYDVKM. CDR3 nucleotides: TGTGCCAGCAGGATGACAGGGGGCTGGGGTTATGGCTACACCTTC. Translation: CASRMTGGWGYGYTF.

The rearrangement joins TRBV5-6 to TRBJ1-2; maybe TRBD1 (5 bases). CDR1 and CDR2 (germline): SGHDT, YYEEEE. CDR3 length: 17 residues. The V end lost 7 bases, the J end lost 8 bases, and 30 bases lay between the germline ends. In DNA, the CDR3 is TGTGCCAGCCGATCCCGGTGGGGTCGGGAGTCCGAGGGGGGCTACACCTTC. Amino acid sequence: CASRSRWGRESEGGYTF.

The chain recombines TRBV28 with TRBJ1-1; weak D call: TRBD1 (6 bases). Germline-derived CDR1 and CDR2 are MDHEN and SYDVKM. V lost 8 bases to trimming and J lost 7 bases, with 17 bases between them. The CDR3 totals 13 residues. CDR3 loop: CASSQGLGVEAFF. DNA for the CDR3: TGTGCCAGCTCACAGGGCCTGGGGGTTGAAGCTTTCTTT.